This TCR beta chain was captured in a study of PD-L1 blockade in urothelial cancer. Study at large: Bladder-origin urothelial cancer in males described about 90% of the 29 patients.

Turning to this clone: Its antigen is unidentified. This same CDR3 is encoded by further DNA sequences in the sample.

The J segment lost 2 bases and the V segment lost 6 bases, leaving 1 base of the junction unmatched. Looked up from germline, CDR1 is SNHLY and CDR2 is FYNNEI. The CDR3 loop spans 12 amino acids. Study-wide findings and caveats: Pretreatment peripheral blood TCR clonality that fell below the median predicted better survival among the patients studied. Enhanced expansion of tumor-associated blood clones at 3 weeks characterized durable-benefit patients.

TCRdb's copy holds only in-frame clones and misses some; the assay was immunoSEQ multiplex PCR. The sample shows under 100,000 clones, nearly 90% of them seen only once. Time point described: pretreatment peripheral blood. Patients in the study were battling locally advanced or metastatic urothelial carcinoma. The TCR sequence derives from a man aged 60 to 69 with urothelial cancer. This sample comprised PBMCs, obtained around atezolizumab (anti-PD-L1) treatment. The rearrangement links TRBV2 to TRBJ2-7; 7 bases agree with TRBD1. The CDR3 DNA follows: TGTGCCAGCAGAGACAGGGCCTACGAGCAGTACTTC. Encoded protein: CASRDRAYEQYF.